Here is one T cell receptor (beta chain) with its context. Its antigen remains unidentified. Clones were sequenced by immunoSEQ multiplex PCR, and TCRdb holds only the in-frame ones, with some missing. The sample carries hundreds of thousands of clones, 87% recorded once. The data stem from a study of cytomegalovirus exposure and HLA in healthy donors. With V trimmed by 3 bases and J by 1 base, 8 bases remained unmatched. The CDR3 loop spans 17 amino acids. CDR1 and CDR2 (germline): ENHRY, SYGVKD. Regarding the study as a whole: The study flagged fewer than 200 TCR beta chains as cytomegalovirus-associated. The classifier, whose performance was assessed in both the original and validation cohorts, reportedly diagnosed cytomegalovirus status with high specificity and sensitivity. The CMV antigen specificity of a few CMV-associated chains was confirmed through in vitro analysis.

This clonotype was obtained from a young man in good health and CMV-seropositive. The specimen was PBMCs. The V and J genes are TRBV10-3 and TRBJ1-1; 10 bases line up with TRBD1. CDR3 sequence (DNA): TGTGCCATCAGTGACCGGGACAGGGGAGGCCCGAACACTGAAGCTTTCTTT. Translation: CAISDRDRGGPNTEAFF.